This T cell receptor beta chain was sequenced during a study of control samples from healthy donors and cancer patients. This CDR3 has 11 amino acids. Trimming left V 6 bases short and J 8 bases short, with 10 bases between. The germline V gene encodes CDR1 SNHLY and CDR2 FYNNEI. The table came from immunoSEQ multiplex PCR; TCRdb's copy has only in-frame clones and leaves some out. The sample carries 130,000 or so clones, roughly 94% recorded once. The sequence came from a man aged 35-49 years in good health. The sample was blood. V is TRBV2 and J is TRBJ1-1; D is unresolved. This chain's CDR3 is CASSDSTEAFF. In DNA form, the CDR3 reads TGTGCCAGCAGCGACTCCACGGAAGCTTTCTTT.